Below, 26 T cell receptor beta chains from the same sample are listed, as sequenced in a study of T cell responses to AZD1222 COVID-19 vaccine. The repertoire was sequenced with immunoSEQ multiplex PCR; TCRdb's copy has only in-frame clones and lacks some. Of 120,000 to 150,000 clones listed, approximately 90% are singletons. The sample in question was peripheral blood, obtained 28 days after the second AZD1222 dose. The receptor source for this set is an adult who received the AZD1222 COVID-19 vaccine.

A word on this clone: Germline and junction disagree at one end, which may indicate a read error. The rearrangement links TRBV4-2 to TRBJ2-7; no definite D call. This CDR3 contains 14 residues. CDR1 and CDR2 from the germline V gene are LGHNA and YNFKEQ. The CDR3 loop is CASSQRLDEYERYF. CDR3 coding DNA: TGTGCCAGCAGCCAAAGGCTAGACGAATACGAGCGGTACTTC.

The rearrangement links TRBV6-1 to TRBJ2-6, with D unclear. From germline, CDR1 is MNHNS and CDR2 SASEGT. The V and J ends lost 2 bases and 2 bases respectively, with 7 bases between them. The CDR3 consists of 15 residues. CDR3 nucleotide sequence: TGTGCCAGCAGTGAATGGGGTACTGGGGCCAACGTCCTGACTTTC. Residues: CASSEWGTGANVLTF.

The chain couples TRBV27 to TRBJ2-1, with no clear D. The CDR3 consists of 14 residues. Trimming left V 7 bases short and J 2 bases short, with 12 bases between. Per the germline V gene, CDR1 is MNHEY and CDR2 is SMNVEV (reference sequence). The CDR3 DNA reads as TGTGCCAGCAATCCCACGGCCGCCTACAATGAGCAGTTCTTC. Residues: CASNPTAAYNEQFF.

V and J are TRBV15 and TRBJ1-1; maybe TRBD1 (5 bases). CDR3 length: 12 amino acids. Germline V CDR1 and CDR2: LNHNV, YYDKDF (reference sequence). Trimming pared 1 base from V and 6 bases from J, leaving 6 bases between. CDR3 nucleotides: TGTGCCACCAGCAGAGGGGGGGCTGAAGCTTTCTTT. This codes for CATSRGGAEAFF.

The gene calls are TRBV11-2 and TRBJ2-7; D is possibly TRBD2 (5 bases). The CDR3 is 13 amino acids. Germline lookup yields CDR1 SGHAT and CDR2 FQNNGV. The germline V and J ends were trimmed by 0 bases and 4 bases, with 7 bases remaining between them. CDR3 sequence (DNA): TGTGCCAGCAGCTTAGACCCGGGATACGAGCAGTACTTC. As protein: CASSLDPGYEQYF.

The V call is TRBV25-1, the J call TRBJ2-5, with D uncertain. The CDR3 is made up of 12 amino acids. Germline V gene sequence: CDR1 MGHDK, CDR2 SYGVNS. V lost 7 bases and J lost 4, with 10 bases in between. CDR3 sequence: CASNRDGETQYF. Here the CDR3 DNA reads TGTGCCAGCAACCGAGACGGAGAGACCCAGTACTTC. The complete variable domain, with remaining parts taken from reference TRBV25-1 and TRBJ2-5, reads EADIYQTPRYLVIGTGKKITLECSQTMGHDKMYWYQQDPGMELHLIHYSYGVNSTEKGDLSSESTVSRIRTEHFPLTLESARPSHTSQYLCASNRDGETQYFGPGTRLLVL.

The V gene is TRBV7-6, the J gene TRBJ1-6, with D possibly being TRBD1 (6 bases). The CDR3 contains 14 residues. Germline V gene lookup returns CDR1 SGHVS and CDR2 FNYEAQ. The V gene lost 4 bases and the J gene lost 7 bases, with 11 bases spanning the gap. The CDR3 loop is CASSSLDRNSPLHF. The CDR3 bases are TGTGCCAGCAGCTCCCTAGACAGGAATTCACCCCTCCACTTT.

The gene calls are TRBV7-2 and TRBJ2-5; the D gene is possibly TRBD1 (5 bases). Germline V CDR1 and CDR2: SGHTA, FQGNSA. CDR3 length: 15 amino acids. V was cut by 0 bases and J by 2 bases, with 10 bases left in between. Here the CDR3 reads CASSLARVLQETQYF. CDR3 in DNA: TGTGCCAGCAGCTTAGCCAGGGTTTTGCAAGAGACCCAGTACTTC.

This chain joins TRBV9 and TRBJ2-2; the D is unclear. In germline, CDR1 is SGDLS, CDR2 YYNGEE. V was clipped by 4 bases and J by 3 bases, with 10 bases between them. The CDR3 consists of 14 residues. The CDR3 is CASSPRPHTGELFF. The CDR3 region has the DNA TGTGCCAGCAGCCCTCGTCCTCACACCGGGGAGCTGTTTTTT. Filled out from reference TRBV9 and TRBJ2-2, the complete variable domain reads DSGVTQTPKHLITATGQRVTLRCSPRSGDLSVYWYQQSLDQGLQFLIQYYNGEERAKGNILERFSAQQFPDLHSELNLSSLELGDSALYFCASSPRPHTGELFFGEGSRLTVL.

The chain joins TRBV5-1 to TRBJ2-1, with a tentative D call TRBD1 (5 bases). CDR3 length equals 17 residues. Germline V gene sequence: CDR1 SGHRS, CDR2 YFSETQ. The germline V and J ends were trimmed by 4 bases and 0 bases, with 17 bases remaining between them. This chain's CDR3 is CASSPTQGLSSYNEQFF. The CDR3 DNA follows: TGCGCCAGCAGCCCCACTCAGGGCCTGAGCTCCTACAATGAGCAGTTCTTC.

The DNA of the CDR3 is TGTGCCAGCAGCTTACAGGGGGCCCAGGTTTATACTGAAGCTTTCTTT. The encoded protein is CASSLQGAQVYTEAFF. The genes are TRBV5-8 and TRBJ1-1, with 9 positions matching TRBD1. CDR1 is SGHTS and CDR2 is YDEGEE in the germline V gene. The CDR3 covers 16 residues. Trimming removed 2 bases from V and 5 bases from J; junction bases left unmatched: 10. Full variable domain (rest looked up from reference TRBV5-8 and TRBJ1-1): EAGVTQSPTHLIKTRGQQATLRCSPISGHTSVYWYQQALGLGLQFLLWYDEGEERNRGNFPPRFSGRQFPNYSSELNVNALELEDSALYLCASSLQGAQVYTEAFFGQGTRLTVV.

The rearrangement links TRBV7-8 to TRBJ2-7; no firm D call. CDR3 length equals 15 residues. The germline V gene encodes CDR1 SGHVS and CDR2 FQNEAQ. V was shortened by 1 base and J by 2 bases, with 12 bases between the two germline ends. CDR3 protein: CASSLELGSTYEQYF. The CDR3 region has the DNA TGTGCCAGCAGCTTAGAGCTGGGGTCAACCTACGAGCAGTACTTC.

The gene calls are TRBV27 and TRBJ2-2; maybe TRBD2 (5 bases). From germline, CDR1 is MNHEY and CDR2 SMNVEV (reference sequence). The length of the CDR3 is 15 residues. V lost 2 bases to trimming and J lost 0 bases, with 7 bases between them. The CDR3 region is CASSLALANTGELFF. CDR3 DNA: TGTGCCAGCAGTTTAGCACTAGCGAACACCGGGGAGCTGTTTTTT.

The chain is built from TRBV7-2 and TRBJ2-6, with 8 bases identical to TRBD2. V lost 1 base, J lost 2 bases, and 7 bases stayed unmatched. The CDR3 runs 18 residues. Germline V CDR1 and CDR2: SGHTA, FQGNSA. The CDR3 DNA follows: TGTGCCAGCAGCTTAGTCGGTCCCGGGGGGGCTGGGGCCAACGTCCTGACTTTC. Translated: CASSLVGPGGAGANVLTF. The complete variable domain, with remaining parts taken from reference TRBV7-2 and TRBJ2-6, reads GAGVSQSPSNKVTEKGKDVELRCDPISGHTALYWYRQSLGQGLEFLIYFQGNSAPDKSGLPSDRFSAERTGGSVSTLTIQRTQQEDSAVYLCASSLVGPGGAGANVLTFGAGSRLTVL.

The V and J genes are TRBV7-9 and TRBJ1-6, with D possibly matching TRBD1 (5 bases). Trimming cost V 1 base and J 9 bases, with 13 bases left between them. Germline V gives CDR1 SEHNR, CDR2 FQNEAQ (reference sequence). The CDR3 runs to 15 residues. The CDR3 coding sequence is TGTGCCAGCAGCTTAGTTAGACCTGGGGGTTCACCCCTCCACTTT. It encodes CASSLVRPGGSPLHF.

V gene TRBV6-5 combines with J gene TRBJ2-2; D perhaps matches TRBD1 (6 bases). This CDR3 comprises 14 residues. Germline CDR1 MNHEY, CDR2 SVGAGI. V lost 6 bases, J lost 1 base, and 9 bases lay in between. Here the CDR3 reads CASRKQGNTGELFF. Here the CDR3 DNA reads TGTGCCAGCAGAAAACAGGGGAACACCGGGGAGCTGTTTTTT.

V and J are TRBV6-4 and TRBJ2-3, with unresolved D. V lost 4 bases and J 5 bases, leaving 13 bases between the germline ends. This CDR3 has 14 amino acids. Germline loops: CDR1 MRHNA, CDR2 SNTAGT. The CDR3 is CASSATIAEDTQYF. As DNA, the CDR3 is TGTGCCAGCAGTGCCACCATCGCGGAAGATACGCAGTATTTT.

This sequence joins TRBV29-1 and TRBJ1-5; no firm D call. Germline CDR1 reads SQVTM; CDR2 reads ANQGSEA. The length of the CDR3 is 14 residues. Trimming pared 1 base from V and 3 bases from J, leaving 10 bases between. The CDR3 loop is CSVEVEGHNQPQHF. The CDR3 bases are TGCAGCGTTGAAGTAGAGGGCCACAATCAGCCCCAGCATTTT.

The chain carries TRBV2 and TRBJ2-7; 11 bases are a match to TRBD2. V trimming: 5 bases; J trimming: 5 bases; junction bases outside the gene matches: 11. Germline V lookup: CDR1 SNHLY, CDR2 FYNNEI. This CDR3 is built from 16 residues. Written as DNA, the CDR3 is TGTGCCAGCAGTCCCCCACTAGCGGGAGTTGCCCACGAGCAGTACTTC. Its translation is CASSPPLAGVAHEQYF.

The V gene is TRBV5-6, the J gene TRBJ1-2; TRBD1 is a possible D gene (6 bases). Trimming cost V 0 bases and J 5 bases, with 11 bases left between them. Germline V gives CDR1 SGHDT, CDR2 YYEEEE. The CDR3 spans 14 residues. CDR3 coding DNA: TGTGCCAGCAGCTTGGTTCCAGGGGATTATGGCTACACCTTC. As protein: CASSLVPGDYGYTF.

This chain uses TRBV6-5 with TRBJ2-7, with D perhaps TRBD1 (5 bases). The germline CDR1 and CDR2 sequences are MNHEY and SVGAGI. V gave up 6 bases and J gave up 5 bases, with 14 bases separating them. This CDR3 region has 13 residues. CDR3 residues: CASRPSWGHEQYF. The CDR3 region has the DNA TGTGCCAGCAGACCCTCGTGGGGCCACGAGCAGTACTTC.

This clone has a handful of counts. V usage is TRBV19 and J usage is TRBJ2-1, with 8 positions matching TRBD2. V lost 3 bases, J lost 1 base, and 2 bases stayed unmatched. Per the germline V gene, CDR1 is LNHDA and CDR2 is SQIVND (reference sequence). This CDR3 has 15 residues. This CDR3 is CASSISGDSYNEQFF. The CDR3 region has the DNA TGTGCCAGTAGTATTAGCGGGGATTCCTACAATGAGCAGTTCTTC.

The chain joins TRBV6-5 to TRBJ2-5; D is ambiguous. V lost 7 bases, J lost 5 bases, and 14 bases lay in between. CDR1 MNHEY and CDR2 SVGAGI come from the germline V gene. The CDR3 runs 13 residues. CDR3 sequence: CASKGALRETQYF. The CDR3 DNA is TGTGCCAGCAAAGGAGCCCTGCGCGAGACCCAGTACTTC.

The CDR3 sequence is CASNRQGGNTEAFF. The CDR3 DNA sequence: TGTGCCAGCAATAGACAGGGGGGGAACACTGAAGCTTTCTTT. The chain carries TRBV2 and TRBJ1-1; 9 bases align to TRBD1. This CDR3 is 14 amino acids long. The V gene's germline CDR1 is SNHLY and CDR2 FYNNEI. V lost 7 bases to trimming and J lost 1 base; unmatched junction nucleotides: 4.

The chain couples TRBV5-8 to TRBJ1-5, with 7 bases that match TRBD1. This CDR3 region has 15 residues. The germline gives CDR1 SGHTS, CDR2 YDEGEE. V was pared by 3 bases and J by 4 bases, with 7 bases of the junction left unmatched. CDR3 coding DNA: TGTGCCAGCAGCTCGACAGGGACTGGAAATCAGCCCCAGCATTTT. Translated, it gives CASSSTGTGNQPQHF.

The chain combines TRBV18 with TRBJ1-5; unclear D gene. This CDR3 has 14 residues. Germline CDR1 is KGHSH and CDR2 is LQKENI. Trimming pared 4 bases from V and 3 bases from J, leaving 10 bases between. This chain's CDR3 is CASSQRVDNQPQHF. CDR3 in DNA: TGTGCCAGCTCACAACGGGTCGACAATCAGCCCCAGCATTTT.